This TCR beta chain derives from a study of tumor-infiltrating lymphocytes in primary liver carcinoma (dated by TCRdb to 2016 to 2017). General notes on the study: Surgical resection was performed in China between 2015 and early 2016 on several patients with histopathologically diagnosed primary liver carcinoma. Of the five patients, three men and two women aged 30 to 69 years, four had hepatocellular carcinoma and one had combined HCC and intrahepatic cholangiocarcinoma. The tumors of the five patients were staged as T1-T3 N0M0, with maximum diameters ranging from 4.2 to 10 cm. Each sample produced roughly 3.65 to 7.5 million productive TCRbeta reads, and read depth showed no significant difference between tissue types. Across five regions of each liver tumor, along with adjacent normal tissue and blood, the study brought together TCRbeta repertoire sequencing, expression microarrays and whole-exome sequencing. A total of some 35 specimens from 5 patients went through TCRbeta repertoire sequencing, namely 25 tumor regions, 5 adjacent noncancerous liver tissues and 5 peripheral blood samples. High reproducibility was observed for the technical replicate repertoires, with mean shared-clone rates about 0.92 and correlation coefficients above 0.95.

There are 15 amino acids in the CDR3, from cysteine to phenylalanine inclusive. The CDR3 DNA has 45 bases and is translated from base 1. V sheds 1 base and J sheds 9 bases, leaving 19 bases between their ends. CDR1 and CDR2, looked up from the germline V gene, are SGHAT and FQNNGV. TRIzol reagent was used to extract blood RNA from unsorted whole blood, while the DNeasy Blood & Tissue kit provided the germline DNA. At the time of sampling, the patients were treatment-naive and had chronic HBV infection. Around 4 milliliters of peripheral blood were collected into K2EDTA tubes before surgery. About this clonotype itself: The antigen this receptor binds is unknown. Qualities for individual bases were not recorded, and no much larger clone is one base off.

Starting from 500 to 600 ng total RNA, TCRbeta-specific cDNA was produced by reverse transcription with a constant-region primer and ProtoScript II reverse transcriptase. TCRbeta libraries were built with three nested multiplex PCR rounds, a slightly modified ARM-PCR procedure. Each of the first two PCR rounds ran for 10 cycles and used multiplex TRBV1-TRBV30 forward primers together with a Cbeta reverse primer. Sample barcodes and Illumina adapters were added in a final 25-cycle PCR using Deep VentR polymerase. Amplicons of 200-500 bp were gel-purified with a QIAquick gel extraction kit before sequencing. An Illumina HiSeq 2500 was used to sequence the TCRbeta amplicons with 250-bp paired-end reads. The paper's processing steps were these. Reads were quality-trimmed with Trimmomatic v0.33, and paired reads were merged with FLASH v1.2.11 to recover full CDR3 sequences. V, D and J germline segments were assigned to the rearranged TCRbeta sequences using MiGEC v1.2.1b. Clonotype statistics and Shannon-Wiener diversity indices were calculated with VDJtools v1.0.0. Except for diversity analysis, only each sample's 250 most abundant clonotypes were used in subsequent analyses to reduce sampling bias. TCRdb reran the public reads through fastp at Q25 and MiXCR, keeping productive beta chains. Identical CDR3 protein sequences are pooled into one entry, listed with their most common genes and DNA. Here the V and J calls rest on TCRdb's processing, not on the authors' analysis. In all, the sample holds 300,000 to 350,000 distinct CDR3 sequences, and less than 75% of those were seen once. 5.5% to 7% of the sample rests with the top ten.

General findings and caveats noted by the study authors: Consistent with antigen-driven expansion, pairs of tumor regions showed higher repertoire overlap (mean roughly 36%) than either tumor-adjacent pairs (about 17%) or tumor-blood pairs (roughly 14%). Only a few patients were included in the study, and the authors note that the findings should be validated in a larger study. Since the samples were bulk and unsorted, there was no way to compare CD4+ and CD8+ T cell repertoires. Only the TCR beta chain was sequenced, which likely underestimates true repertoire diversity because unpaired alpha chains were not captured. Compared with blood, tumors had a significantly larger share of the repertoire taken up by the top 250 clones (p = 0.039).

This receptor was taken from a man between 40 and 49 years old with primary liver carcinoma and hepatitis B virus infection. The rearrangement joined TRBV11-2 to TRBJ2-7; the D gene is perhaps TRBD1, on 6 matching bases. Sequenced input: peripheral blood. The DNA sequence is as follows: TGTGCCAGCAGCTTAGTTCTGGGGGCCTCCTATGGGCAGTACTTC. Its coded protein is CASSLVLGASYGQYF.